These 21 T cell receptor beta chains share one sample of origin, sequenced in a study of T cell responses to AZD1222 COVID-19 vaccine. Using immunoSEQ multiplex PCR, the repertoire was profiled, and TCRdb retains in-frame clones only, with some absent. The sample carries roughly 180,000 clones, over 85% recorded once. The sequencing used peripheral blood, collected 28 days after the second dose of the MenACWY control vaccine. These receptors were taken from an adult who received the MenACWY meningococcal vaccine as a control.

This chain connects TRBV4-3 to TRBJ1-4; D is uncertain. Germline lookup yields CDR1 LGHNA and CDR2 YSLEER. Trimming cost V 0 bases and J 8 bases, with 13 bases left between them. There are 15 residues in the CDR3. The CDR3 coding sequence is TGCGCCAGCAGCCAAGATAGCAGTCTAAGCGAAAAACTGTTTTTT. This gives the protein CASSQDSSLSEKLFF.

The chain uses TRBV5-1 and TRBJ2-7, with D possibly TRBD1 on 5 matching bases. In germline, CDR1 is SGHRS, CDR2 YFSETQ. V was trimmed by 0 bases and J by 5 bases, leaving 15 bases between them. The CDR3 runs 15 residues. CDR3 sequence reads: CASSLGRERFHEQYF. For the CDR3, the DNA is TGCGCCAGCAGCTTGGGCAGGGAAAGATTCCACGAGCAGTACTTC.

The V and J genes are TRBV6-5 and TRBJ2-2; the match to TRBD1 covers 9 bases. CDR1 is MNHEY and CDR2 is SVGAGI in the germline V gene. V was clipped by 6 bases and J by 5 bases; unmatched bases: 7. The CDR3 runs to 15 residues. The CDR3: CASRLQGAGTGELFF. The CDR3 DNA is TGTGCCAGCAGATTACAGGGGGCTGGTACCGGGGAGCTGTTTTTT.

The chain employs TRBV30 and TRBJ2-2; D call uncertain. Trimming took off 3 bases at V and 6 bases at J, with 11 bases between the two ends. The CDR3 length is 13 residues. Germline loops: CDR1 GTSNPN, CDR2 SVGIG (reference sequence). The CDR3 DNA reads as TGTGCCTGGAGCGTACACTCCTCCGGGGAGCTGTTTTTT. Translating it yields CAWSVHSSGELFF. Complete variable domain (other parts from reference TRBV30 and TRBJ2-2): SQTIHQWPATLVQPVGSPLSLECTVEGTSNPNLYWYRQAAGRGLQLLFYSVGIGQISSEVPQNLSASRPQDRQFILSSKKLLLSDSGFYLCAWSVHSSGELFFGEGSRLTVL.

CDR3 sequence: CASSLSGGLRETQYF. For the CDR3, the DNA is TGTGCCAGCAGTTTATCGGGGGGGCTCAGGGAGACCCAGTACTTC. The V gene is TRBV27, the J gene TRBJ2-5; D is possibly TRBD2 (7 bases). V lost 0 bases and J 5 bases, leaving 13 bases between the germline ends. Germline V gene sequence: CDR1 MNHEY, CDR2 SMNVEV (reference sequence). The CDR3 runs to 15 residues.

The table lists this clone with a few counts. The chain links TRBV5-8 to TRBJ1-6; D is ambiguous. Germline CDR1 is SGHTS and CDR2 is YDEGEE. The CDR3 is made up of 14 amino acids. V was trimmed by 4 bases and J by 9 bases, leaving 14 bases between them. CDR3 sequence reads: CASSRFQERSPLHF. CDR3 bases: TGTGCCAGCAGCCGGTTCCAGGAGCGTTCACCCCTCCACTTT.

The chain has TRBV7-3 and TRBJ2-6, with 8 bases that match TRBD1. Trimming removed 4 bases from V and 0 bases from J; junction bases left unmatched: 11. CDR1 is SGHTA, CDR2 FQGTGA, per germline. This CDR3 has 19 residues. The CDR3 protein is CASSSSTGDTTSGANVLTF. The CDR3 DNA reads TGTGCCAGCAGCTCCTCGACAGGGGACACTACCTCTGGGGCCAACGTCCTGACTTTC.

The chain recombines TRBV2 with TRBJ2-5, with 7 bases lining up with TRBD1. This CDR3 spans 14 amino acids. V gave up 6 bases and J gave up 5 bases; unmatched junction bases: 9. CDR1 and CDR2 (germline): SNHLY, FYNNEI. In DNA form, the CDR3 reads TGTGCCAGCAGGGAAACAGGGGTCAGGGAGACCCAGTACTTC. Protein product: CASRETGVRETQYF.

This rearrangement joins TRBV6-1 to TRBJ1-4; a possible D gene is TRBD1 (6 bases). Germline CDR1 reads MNHNS; CDR2 reads SASEGT. The CDR3 covers 17 residues. Trimming took 0 bases from V and 4 from J, leaving 15 bases between them. CDR3 sequence: CASSEARGTGFNEKLFF. The CDR3 DNA sequence: TGTGCCAGCAGTGAAGCGCGGGGAACAGGGTTTAATGAAAAACTGTTTTTT.

The chain combines TRBV28 with TRBJ1-4; no reliable D call. Between the trimmed V and J ends, which lost 6 bases and 4 bases, there was a span of 15 bases. CDR3 length: 15 amino acids. CDR1 MDHEN and CDR2 SYDVKM come from the germline V gene. The CDR3 sequence: CASRGGRASNEKLFF. The CDR3 DNA sequence: TGTGCCAGCAGGGGTGGGCGGGCAAGTAATGAAAAACTGTTTTTT.

This sequence joins TRBV28 and TRBJ1-6; D remains ambiguous. Germline CDR1 is MDHEN and CDR2 is SYDVKM. This CDR3 spans 13 amino acids. The CDR3 protein is CALRGRRDSPLHF. CDR3 bases: TGTGCTTTGCGGGGTCGTCGGGATTCACCCCTCCACTTT.

The genes are TRBV7-8 and TRBJ2-3; tentative D call: TRBD1 (6 bases). Trimming shortened V by 0 bases and J by 4 bases, and 14 bases separated the two germline ends. CDR1 is SGHVS and CDR2 is FQNEAQ in the germline V gene. This CDR3 contains 16 residues. The DNA for the CDR3 is TGTGCCAGCAGCTTAGCTAACAGGGAGATTTCAGATACGCAGTATTTT. This gives the protein CASSLANREISDTQYF.

The V gene is TRBV4-3, the J gene TRBJ1-3; weak D call: TRBD1 (5 bases). V lost 0 bases and J lost 8, with 17 bases in between. Germline CDR1 is LGHNA and CDR2 is YSLEER. CDR3 length: 16 residues. This CDR3 reads CASSQDRGQWGDTIYF. CDR3 nucleotides: TGCGCCAGCAGCCAAGATCGGGGCCAATGGGGAGACACCATATATTTT.

The sample holds a few counts of this clone. This chain links TRBV19 with TRBJ1-5; no clear D gene. Germline CDR1 LNHDA, CDR2 SQIVND (reference sequence). Trimming left V 3 bases short and J 8 bases short, with 20 bases between. The CDR3 length is 16 residues. The CDR3 DNA is TGTGCCAGTAGTATCGGGAGAAACTATCGCTTTGAGCCCCAGCATTTT. Its protein product is CASSIGRNYRFEPQHF.

The gene calls are TRBV5-6 and TRBJ2-6; D not certain. Germline CDR1 reads SGHDT; CDR2 reads YYEEEE. The V gene lost 0 bases and the J gene lost 0 bases, with 7 bases spanning the gap. CDR3 length: 16 residues. CDR3 nucleotides: TGTGCCAGCAGCTTGGGGCAGATCTCTGGGGCCAACGTCCTGACTTTC. This gives the protein CASSLGQISGANVLTF.

The chain links TRBV11-2 to TRBJ1-2, with D possibly TRBD1 on 5 matching bases. With 3 bases removed from V and 4 bases from J, the gap between germline ends came to 9 bases. The CDR3 is made up of 13 amino acids. Germline V gene sequence: CDR1 SGHAT, CDR2 FQNNGV. The CDR3: CASSLRGAYGYTF. DNA for the CDR3: TGTGCCAGCAGCTTGAGAGGGGCCTATGGCTACACCTTC.

The chain joins TRBV29-1 to TRBJ2-7; 11 bases align to TRBD1. This CDR3 spans 14 amino acids. Trimming took 2 bases from V and 6 from J; bases not matched to a gene: 6. CDR1 and CDR2 from the germline V gene are SQVTM and ANQGSEA. The CDR3 DNA is TGCAGCGTTGAATTCGGACAGGGGGCGTCCGAGCAGTACTTC. Protein sequence: CSVEFGQGASEQYF.

The chain recombines TRBV9 with TRBJ2-1; 12 bases line up with TRBD2. The CDR3 covers 15 residues. Germline-derived CDR1 and CDR2 are SGDLS and YYNGEE. With V trimmed by 0 bases and J by 7 bases, 2 bases remained unmatched. The CDR3 DNA reads as TGTGCCAGCAGCGTAGGACTAGCGGGGGTGAATGAGCAGTTCTTC. It encodes CASSVGLAGVNEQFF.

The CDR3, as DNA: TGTGCCAGCTCACCACAGACAGGGAAAGCGAACACCGGGGAGCTGTTTTTT. It encodes CASSPQTGKANTGELFF. This rearrangement joins TRBV18 to TRBJ2-2; TRBD1 matches at 7 bases. Per the germline V gene, CDR1 is KGHSH and CDR2 is LQKENI. The CDR3 consists of 17 residues. The trim removed 1 base at V and 0 bases at J, leaving 5 bases unmatched.

V gene TRBV3-1 (or the pseudogene TRBV3-2) combines with J gene TRBJ2-2; D unresolved. Trimming removed 4 bases at V and 2 bases at J, with 2 bases between. This CDR3 contains 12 residues. Per the germline V gene, CDR1 is LGHDT and CDR2 is YNNKEL (reference sequence). CDR3 nucleotide sequence: TGTGCCAGCAGCCCTAACACCGGGGAGCTGTTTTTT. As protein: CASSPNTGELFF.

The chain links TRBV2 to TRBJ1-5, with TRBD1 as a possible D gene (5 bases). This CDR3 region has 14 residues. Germline V gives CDR1 SNHLY, CDR2 FYNNEI. V lost 8 bases and J lost 0, with 11 bases in between. CDR3 amino acids: CASDPGYSNQPQHF. As DNA, the CDR3 is TGTGCCAGCGACCCAGGGTATAGCAATCAGCCCCAGCATTTT.